This T cell receptor beta chain came from a study of cytomegalovirus exposure and HLA in healthy donors. The overall study: Tens of millions of unique TCRs from HLA-typed donors were held in an early release of data.

With 2 bases clipped from V and 2 bases from J, the junction kept 7 bases outside the gene matches. The CDR3 totals 15 residues. The germline V gene encodes CDR1 GTSNPN and CDR2 SVGIG (reference sequence). PCR was performed using 60 Vbeta and 13 Jbeta primers. The table came from immunoSEQ multiplex PCR; TCRdb's copy has only in-frame clones and leaves some out. Of under 130,000 clones in the sample, roughly 80% were seen once. General observations from the study: Cytomegalovirus status was reportedly diagnosed by the classifier with high sensitivity and specificity.

Concerning this clone itself: The antigen remains unidentified.

This sequence joins TRBV30 and TRBJ2-7; 9 nucleotides match TRBD2. This clonotype was obtained from a man under 40 in good health and CMV-seropositive. The source material was PBMCs. CDR3 DNA sequence: TGTGCCTGGAGTAGCGGGGGGATGAACCCCTACGAGCAGTACTTC. It specifies CAWSSGGMNPYEQYF.